What follows are 24 T cell receptor beta chains derived from one specimen sequenced in a study of T cells in Graves' hyperthyroidism and ophthalmopathy. TCR beta CDR3 region amplification was performed from RNA transcripts. Using the HTBI primer set, a first-round RT-PCR was run on the TCR CDR3. In TCRdb, the multiplex PCR reads were re-called with MiXCR into one record per CDR3 protein. The profile covers 500,000 to 750,000 distinct CDR3 sequences, with approximately 14% appearing a single time and under 8% taken by the ten largest. The sample comprised blood. The receptors stem from a woman aged 30 to 39 with Graves' hyperthyroidism.

This clonotype was seen at least ten times. This chain joins TRBV10-3 and TRBJ2-7; D might be TRBD1 (6 bases). CDR3 length: 15 residues. V dropped 5 bases and J dropped 6 bases, with 20 bases sitting between them. CDR1 and CDR2 from the germline V gene are ENHRY and SYGVKD. For the CDR3, the DNA is TGTGCCATCAGTCCCGCGAGAATGACAGGTCCCGAGCAGTACTTC. Translated: CAISPARMTGPEQYF.

In its sample, this clonotype was seen many times. The rearrangement uses TRBV20-1 and TRBJ2-5; D gene ambiguous. With 0 bases removed from V and 5 bases from J, the gap between germline ends came to 7 bases. Looked up from germline, CDR1 is DFQATT and CDR2 is SNEGSKA (reference sequence). The CDR3 consists of 12 residues. CDR3 protein: CSARDQVETQYF. The CDR3 DNA is TGCAGTGCTAGAGATCAGGTGGAGACCCAGTACTTC.

At least ten counts were recorded for this clonotype. The chain links TRBV7-2 to TRBJ2-2, with TRBD2 as a possible D gene (5 bases). CDR3 length: 15 residues. Deletions cut 4 bases from V and 2 bases from J, with 11 bases between. Germline CDR1 is SGHTA and CDR2 is FQGNSA. The CDR3 sequence: CASSWVASNTGELFF. The CDR3 coding sequence is TGTGCCAGCAGCTGGGTAGCGTCTAACACCGGGGAGCTGTTTTTT.

In its sample, this clonotype was seen many times. The chain couples TRBV2 to TRBJ2-7; D may be TRBD2 (6 bases). V lost 3 bases and J 4 bases, leaving 10 bases between the germline ends. The CDR3 is made up of 13 amino acids. The germline gives CDR1 SNHLY, CDR2 FYNNEI. CDR3: CASSDGAGYEQYF. CDR3 DNA: TGTGCCAGCAGTGATGGTGCGGGATACGAGCAGTACTTC.

This clonotype has at least ten counts. This chain connects TRBV6-1 to TRBJ2-7, with 9 bases matching TRBD1. The CDR3 contains 15 residues. J was trimmed by 0 bases and V by 3 bases; bases with no gene match: 3. Germline CDR1 MNHNS, CDR2 SASEGT. CDR3 sequence: CASSEWTGASYEQYF. CDR3 nucleotides: TGTGCCAGCAGTGAGTGGACAGGGGCCTCCTACGAGCAGTACTTC.

CDR3 DNA: TGTGCCAGCAGTTACTTAGGGGACCCACACACTGAAGCTTTCTTT. Protein product: CASSYLGDPHTEAFF. The V gene is TRBV6-5, the J gene TRBJ1-1; maybe TRBD1 (5 bases). CDR3 size: 15 residues. Per germline, CDR1 MNHEY and CDR2 SVGAGI. Trimming stripped 1 base from V and 3 bases from J, with 12 bases between.

There are many counts of this clonotype. The rearrangement links TRBV2 to TRBJ2-7; D gene uncertain. CDR3 length: 14 residues. Between the trimmed V and J ends, which lost 4 bases and 2 bases, there was a span of 12 bases. The V gene's germline CDR1 is SNHLY and CDR2 FYNNEI. The CDR3 DNA is TGTGCCAGCAGTGGAATTCCGGCAACCTACGAGCAGTACTTC. It translates to CASSGIPATYEQYF.

There are many counts of this clonotype. J is TRBJ1-2 and V is TRBV27; tentatively, D is TRBD1 (5 bases). The CDR3 is 16 residues long. Trimming removed 0 bases at V and 3 bases at J, with 14 bases between. Germline CDR1 MNHEY, CDR2 SMNVEV (reference sequence). CDR3 protein: CASSLSPGRRDYGYTF. The CDR3 DNA reads as TGTGCCAGCAGTTTATCGCCAGGGCGTCGAGACTATGGCTACACCTTC.

This clonotype was picked up many times. The chain couples TRBV12-5 to TRBJ2-1, with 10 bases aligning to TRBD2. Germline V CDR1 and CDR2: LGHNT, FRNRAP. CDR3 size: 16 residues. The V segment lost 4 bases and the J segment 5 bases; nucleotides outside the gene matches: 8. CDR3 in DNA: TGTGCTAGTGGTTCCTCCGGGACTAGCGACCACAATGAGCAGTTCTTC. Its translation is CASGSSGTSDHNEQFF.

The chain employs TRBV7-2 and TRBJ2-7, with 9 nucleotides matching TRBD2. This CDR3 spans 16 amino acids. CDR1 is SGHTA, CDR2 FQGNSA, per germline. The trim removed 0 bases at V and 3 bases at J, leaving 6 bases unmatched. DNA of the CDR3: TGTGCCAGCAGCTTAGCGGGCAGCGGGAGGATCTACGAGCAGTACTTC. Amino acids: CASSLAGSGRIYEQYF. The entire variable domain, with the rest obtained from reference TRBV7-2 and TRBJ2-7, is as follows: GAGVSQSPSNKVTEKGKDVELRCDPISGHTALYWYRQSLGQGLEFLIYFQGNSAPDKSGLPSDRFSAERTGGSVSTLTIQRTQQEDSAVYLCASSLAGSGRIYEQYFGPGTRLTVT.

In its sample, this clonotype was seen a few times. The V and J genes are TRBV11-3 and TRBJ2-4; D is unresolved. From germline, CDR1 is SGHNT and CDR2 YENEEA. V was cut by 5 bases and J by 8 bases, with 19 bases left in between. The length of the CDR3 is 15 residues. CDR3 region: CASSDPQLTQDIQYF. The CDR3 DNA follows: TGTGCCAGCAGCGATCCACAGCTCACGCAAGACATTCAGTACTTC.

The rearrangement joins TRBV20-1 to TRBJ1-5, with 10 bases identical to TRBD1. Germline assignment: CDR1 DFQATT and CDR2 SNEGSKA (reference sequence). V was pared by 3 bases and J by 1 base, with 12 bases of the junction left unmatched. This CDR3 spans 18 amino acids. In DNA, the CDR3 is TGCAGTGCTAGCGCCGGGACAGGGGTGGGGGGAAGCAATCAGCCCCAGCATTTT. It specifies CSASAGTGVGGSNQPQHF.

This clonotype was counted ten times or more. The CDR3 DNA reads TGCAGCGTTGCCGGGACACCCGCTGCTAATGAAAAACTGTTTTTT. It encodes CSVAGTPAANEKLFF. This chain uses TRBV29-1 with TRBJ1-4; tentatively, D is TRBD1 (6 bases). This CDR3 spans 15 amino acids. CDR1 and CDR2 from the germline V gene are SQVTM and ANQGSEA. The germline V and J ends were trimmed by 4 bases and 3 bases, with 15 bases remaining between them.

This clonotype has at least ten counts. The chain carries TRBV6-1 and TRBJ2-3, with 8 bases aligning to TRBD2. There are 13 residues in the CDR3. After removal of 1 base from V and 11 bases from J, the junction contained 5 bases not matched to a gene. CDR1 MNHNS and CDR2 SASEGT come from the germline V gene. CDR3 residues: CASSEDVAGRQYF. CDR3 sequence (DNA): TGTGCCAGCAGTGAAGACGTAGCGGGAAGGCAGTATTTT.

This clonotype was recorded at least ten times. The rearrangement links TRBV7-8 to TRBJ2-2, with D possibly being TRBD2 (5 bases). The germline gives CDR1 SGHVS, CDR2 FQNEAQ. This CDR3 is 18 amino acids long. V lost 5 bases, J lost 1 base, and 20 bases lay in between. The CDR3 DNA reads as TGTGCCAGCAGCACCTCATTACTAGAGACTAAGAACACCGGGGAGCTGTTTTTT. Its translation is CASSTSLLETKNTGELFF.

The sample holds a few counts of this clonotype. The chain has TRBV6-1 and TRBJ2-1; D uncertain. Trimming cost V 7 bases and J 5 bases, with 15 bases left between them. Germline V gene lookup returns CDR1 MNHNS and CDR2 SASEGT. This CDR3 has 14 residues. The CDR3 nucleotides are TGTGCCAGCACCTTGGACGGCACGAACAATGAGCAGTTCTTC. Its translation is CASTLDGTNNEQFF.

This clonotype was detected a few times. The chain joins TRBV11-2 to TRBJ2-3; 8 bases are shared with TRBD2. The CDR3 spans 16 residues. The germline V gene has CDR1 SGHAT and CDR2 FQNNGV. V shed 2 bases and J 4 bases; nucleotides not matched to a gene: 8. This chain's CDR3 is CASSLSASGLSDTQYF. CDR3 in DNA: TGTGCCAGCAGCTTATCGGCTAGCGGGTTGTCAGATACGCAGTATTTT.

This clonotype occurred many times. J is TRBJ1-5 and V is TRBV6-1, with D possibly being TRBD1 (6 bases). Germline values: CDR1 MNHNS, CDR2 SASEGT. The CDR3 is made up of 15 amino acids. V lost 5 bases, J lost 3 bases, and 14 bases lay in between. The CDR3, as DNA: TGTGCCAGCAGTACCGACCAGGGGCACAATCAGCCCCAGCATTTT. Translation gives CASSTDQGHNQPQHF.

This clonotype was seen repeatedly, ten times or more. The chain recombines TRBV7-9 with TRBJ2-7; D uncertain. Germline assignment: CDR1 SEHNR and CDR2 FQNEAQ (reference sequence). Trimming pared 3 bases from V and 6 bases from J, leaving 15 bases between. The CDR3 is made up of 14 amino acids. The CDR3 DNA reads TGTGCCAGCAGCTTTAGTGGGATCAGTGGCGAGCAGTACTTC. It specifies CASSFSGISGEQYF.

The DNA of the CDR3 is TGTGCCAGCAGCCAAGGACTAGCGGGTACGAACACCGGGGAGCTGTTTTTT. Its translation is CASSQGLAGTNTGELFF. This chain uses TRBV3-1 with TRBJ2-2; 10 bases fit TRBD2. Germline V gene sequence: CDR1 LGHDT, CDR2 YNNKEL (reference sequence). With V trimmed by 1 base and J by 0 bases, 2 bases remained unmatched. CDR3 size: 17 residues.

The chain has TRBV12-3 or TRBV12-4 and TRBJ1-4, with D uncertain. This CDR3 is 13 amino acids long. The V end was cut by 6 bases, the J end by 6 bases, with 11 bases between. CDR3 in DNA: TGTGCCAGCAGCCCCCTTGCGGATGAAAAACTGTTTTTT. It encodes CASSPLADEKLFF.

Comment on this clonotype: Germline and junction disagree at one end, which may indicate a read error. The chain carries TRBV18 and TRBJ2-7, with D possibly TRBD1 on 5 matching bases. In germline, CDR1 is KGHSH, CDR2 LQKENI. The CDR3 covers 13 residues. This CDR3 is CASSLEGAYEQCF. CDR3 DNA: TGTGCCAGCTCCCTCGAAGGGGCCTACGAGCAGTGCTTC. Using reference TRBV18 and TRBJ2-7 for the parts outside the CDR3, the full variable domain is NAGVMQNPRHLVRRRGQEARLRCSPMKGHSHVYWYRQLPEEGLKFMVYLQKENIIDESGMPKERFSAEFPKEGPSILRIQQVVRGDSAAYFCASSLEGAYEQCFGPGTRLTVT.

The sample holds many counts of this clonotype. CDR3: CASSLGSSPTTDTQYF. The CDR3 nucleotides read TGTGCCAGCAGCTTAGGGTCTAGTCCGACAACAGATACGCAGTATTTT. The chain recombines TRBV11-2 with TRBJ2-3; D gene unclear. The germline V gene has CDR1 SGHAT and CDR2 FQNNGV. The CDR3 extends over 16 amino acids. V gave up 1 base and J gave up 3 bases, with 14 bases separating them.

This clonotype was detected only once. A much larger clonotype is one base distant, so this may be a read error. The chain combines TRBV28 with TRBJ2-7; 8 bases map to TRBD1. The CDR3 is 13 amino acids. Germline values: CDR1 MDHEN, CDR2 SYDVKM. The chain's CDR3 is CASNKDRAYVQYF. CDR3 bases: TGTGCCAGCAATAAGGACAGGGCCTACGTGCAGTACTTC.